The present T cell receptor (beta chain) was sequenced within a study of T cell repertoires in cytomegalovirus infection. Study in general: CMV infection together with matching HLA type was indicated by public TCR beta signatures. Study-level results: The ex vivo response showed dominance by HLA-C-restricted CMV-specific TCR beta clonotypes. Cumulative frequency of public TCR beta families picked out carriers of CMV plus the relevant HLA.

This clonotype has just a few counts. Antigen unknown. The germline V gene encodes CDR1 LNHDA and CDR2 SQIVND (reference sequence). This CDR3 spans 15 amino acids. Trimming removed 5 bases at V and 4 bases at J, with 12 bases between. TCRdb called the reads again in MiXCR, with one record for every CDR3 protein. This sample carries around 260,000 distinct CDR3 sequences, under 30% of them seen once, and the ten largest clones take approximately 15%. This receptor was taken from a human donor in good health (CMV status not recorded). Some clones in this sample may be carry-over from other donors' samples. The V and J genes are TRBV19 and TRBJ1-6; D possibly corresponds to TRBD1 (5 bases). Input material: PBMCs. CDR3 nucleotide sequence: TGTGCCAGTAGTGAGACGGCAGGGTATAATTCACCCCTCCACTTT. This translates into CASSETAGYNSPLHF. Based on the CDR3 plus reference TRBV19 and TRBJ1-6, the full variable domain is DGGITQSPKYLFRKEGQNVTLSCEQNLNHDAMYWYRQDPGQGLRLIYYSQIVNDFQKGDIAEGYSVSREKKESFPLTVTSAQKNPTAFYLCASSETAGYNSPLHFGNGTRLTVT.